The present TCR beta chain was sequenced within a study of blood T cell repertoires in COVID-19. In the original analysis: Amplification from reference gene primers served as the basis for estimated nucleated cell counts. Method: immunoSEQ multiplex PCR; TCRdb's copy keeps in-frame clones and lacks some. Clone size and V and J calls were adopted from that table, with D and trimming inferred from the DNA. The data hold 250,000 to 300,000 clones, with 91% observed a single time. Germline CDR1 is MNHEY and CDR2 is SMNVEV (reference sequence). This CDR3 is 13 amino acids long. With 3 bases removed from V and 4 bases from J, the gap between germline ends came to 10 bases. This clone appeared a single time.

This chain connects TRBV27 to TRBJ2-7, with a possible D match to TRBD1 (5 bases). The origin of this receptor is a young woman with COVID-19, enrolled during active disease. Source material: peripheral blood. CDR3 sequence reads: CASSFGRAYEQYF. CDR3 DNA sequence: TGTGCCAGCAGTTTCGGCAGGGCATACGAGCAGTACTTC.